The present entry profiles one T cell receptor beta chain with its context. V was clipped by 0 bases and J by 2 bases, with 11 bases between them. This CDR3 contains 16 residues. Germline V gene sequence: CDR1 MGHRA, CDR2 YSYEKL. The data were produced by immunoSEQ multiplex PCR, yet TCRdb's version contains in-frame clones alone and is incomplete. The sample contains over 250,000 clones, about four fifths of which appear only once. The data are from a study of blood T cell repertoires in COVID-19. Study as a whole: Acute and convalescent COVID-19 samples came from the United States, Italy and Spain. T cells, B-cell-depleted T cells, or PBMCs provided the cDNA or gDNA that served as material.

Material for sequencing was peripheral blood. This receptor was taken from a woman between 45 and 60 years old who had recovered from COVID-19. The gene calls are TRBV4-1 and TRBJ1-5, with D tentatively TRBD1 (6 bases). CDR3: CASSQDGGFGNQPQHF. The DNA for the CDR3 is TGCGCCAGCAGCCAAGATGGGGGCTTTGGCAATCAGCCCCAGCATTTT.